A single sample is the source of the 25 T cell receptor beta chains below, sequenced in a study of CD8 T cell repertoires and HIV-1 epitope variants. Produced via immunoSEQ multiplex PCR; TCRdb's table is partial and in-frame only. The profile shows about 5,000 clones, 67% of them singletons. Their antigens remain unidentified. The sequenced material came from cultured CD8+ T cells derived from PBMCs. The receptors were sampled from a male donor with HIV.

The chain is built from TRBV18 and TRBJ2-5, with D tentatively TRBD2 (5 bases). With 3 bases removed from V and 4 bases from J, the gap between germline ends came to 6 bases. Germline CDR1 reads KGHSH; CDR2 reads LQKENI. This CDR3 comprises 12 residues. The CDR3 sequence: CASSPEGETQYF. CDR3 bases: TGTGCCAGCTCACCCGAGGGAGAGACCCAGTACTTC.

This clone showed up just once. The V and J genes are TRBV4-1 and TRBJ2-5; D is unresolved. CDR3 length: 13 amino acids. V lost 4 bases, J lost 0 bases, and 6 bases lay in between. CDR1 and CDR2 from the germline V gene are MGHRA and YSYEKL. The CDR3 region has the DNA TGCGCCAGCAGCCTCGCCGACCAAGAGACCCAGTACTTC. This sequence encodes CASSLADQETQYF.

The CDR3 is CASSEGALGYTF. The CDR3 DNA follows: TGTGCCAGCAGTGAGGGGGCGCTTGGCTACACCTTC. The rearrangement joins TRBV25-1 to TRBJ1-2; perhaps TRBD1 as D (6 bases). Trimming took off 3 bases at V and 7 bases at J, with 9 bases between the two ends. The CDR3 extends over 12 amino acids. The germline gives CDR1 MGHDK, CDR2 SYGVNS.

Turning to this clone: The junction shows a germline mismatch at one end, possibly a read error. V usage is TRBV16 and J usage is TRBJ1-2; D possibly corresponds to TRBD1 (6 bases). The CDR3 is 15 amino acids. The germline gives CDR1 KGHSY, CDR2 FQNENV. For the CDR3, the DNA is TGTGCCAGCAGCCAATCGAGACAGGACAACTATGACTACACCTTC. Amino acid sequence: CASSQSRQDNYDYTF.

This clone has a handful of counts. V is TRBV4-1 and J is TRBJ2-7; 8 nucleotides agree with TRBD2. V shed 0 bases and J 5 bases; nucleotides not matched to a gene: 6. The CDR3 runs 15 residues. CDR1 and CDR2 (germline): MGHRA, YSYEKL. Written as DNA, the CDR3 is TGCGCCAGCAGCCAAGATCACGGGGGGGGAAACGAGCAGTACTTC. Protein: CASSQDHGGGNEQYF.

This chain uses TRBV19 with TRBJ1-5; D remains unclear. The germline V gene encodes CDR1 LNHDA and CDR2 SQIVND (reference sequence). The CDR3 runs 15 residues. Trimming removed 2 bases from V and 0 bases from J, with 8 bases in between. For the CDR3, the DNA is TGTGCCAGTAGTATAAATTTTTATAGCAATCAGCCCCAGCATTTT. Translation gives CASSINFYSNQPQHF.

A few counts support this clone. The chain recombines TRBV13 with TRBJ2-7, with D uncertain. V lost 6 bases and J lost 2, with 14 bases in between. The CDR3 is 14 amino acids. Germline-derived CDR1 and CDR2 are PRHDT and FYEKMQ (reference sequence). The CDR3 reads CASSSDVSAYEQYF. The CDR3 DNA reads TGTGCCAGCAGTTCAGATGTCTCGGCCTACGAGCAGTACTTC.

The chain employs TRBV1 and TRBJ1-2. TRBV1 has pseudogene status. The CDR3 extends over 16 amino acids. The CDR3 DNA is TGCGCCAGCAGCCAAGATCCCCCAGACTTGGACTATGGCTACACCTTC. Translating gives CASSQDPPDLDYGYTF.

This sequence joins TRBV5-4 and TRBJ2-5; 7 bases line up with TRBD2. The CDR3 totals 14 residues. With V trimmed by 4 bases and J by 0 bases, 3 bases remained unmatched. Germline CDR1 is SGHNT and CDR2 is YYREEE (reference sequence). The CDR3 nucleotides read TGTGCCAGCAGCGATGGGACTAACCAAGAGACCCAGTACTTC. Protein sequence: CASSDGTNQETQYF.

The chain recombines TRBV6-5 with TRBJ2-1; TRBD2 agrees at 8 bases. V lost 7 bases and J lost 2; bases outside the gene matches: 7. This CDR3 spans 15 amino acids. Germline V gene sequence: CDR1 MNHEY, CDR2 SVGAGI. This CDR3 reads CASTLSGSTYNEQFF. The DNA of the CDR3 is TGTGCCAGCACCCTCAGCGGGAGCACCTACAATGAGCAGTTCTTC.

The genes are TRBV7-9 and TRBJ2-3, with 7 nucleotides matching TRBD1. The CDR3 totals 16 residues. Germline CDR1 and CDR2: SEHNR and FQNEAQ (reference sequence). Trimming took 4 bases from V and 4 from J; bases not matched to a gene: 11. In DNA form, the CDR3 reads TGTGCCAGCAGCTCGCTAACAGGGGAACATCCAGATACGCAGTATTTT. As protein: CASSSLTGEHPDTQYF.

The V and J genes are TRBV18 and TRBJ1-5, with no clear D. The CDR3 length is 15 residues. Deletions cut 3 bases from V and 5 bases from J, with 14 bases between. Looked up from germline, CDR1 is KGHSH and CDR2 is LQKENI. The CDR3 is CASSPFTVEDQPQHF. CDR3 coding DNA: TGTGCCAGCTCACCCTTCACAGTTGAGGATCAGCCCCAGCATTTT. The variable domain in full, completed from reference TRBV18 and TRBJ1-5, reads NAGVMQNPRHLVRRRGQEARLRCSPMKGHSHVYWYRQLPEEGLKFMVYLQKENIIDESGMPKERFSAEFPKEGPSILRIQQVVRGDSAAYFCASSPFTVEDQPQHFGDGTRLSIL.

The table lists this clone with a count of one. The CDR3 nucleotides read TGTGCCAGCAGTGCTGGACTAGCGGGAGCGTGGGGCACAGATACGCAGTATTTT. Protein sequence: CASSAGLAGAWGTDTQYF. This chain uses TRBV5-6 with TRBJ2-3; 13 nucleotides line up with TRBD2. Trimming at V came to 5 bases and at J to 1 base, leaving 10 bases not matched to a gene. This CDR3 is 18 amino acids long. Germline CDR1 reads SGHDT; CDR2 reads YYEEEE. The variable domain in full, with the rest retrieved from reference TRBV5-6 and TRBJ2-3, is DAGVTQSPTHLIKTRGQQVTLRCSPKSGHDTVSWYQQALGQGPQFIFQYYEEEERQRGNFPDRFSGHQFPNYSSELNVNALLLGDSALYLCASSAGLAGAWGTDTQYFGPGTRLTVL.

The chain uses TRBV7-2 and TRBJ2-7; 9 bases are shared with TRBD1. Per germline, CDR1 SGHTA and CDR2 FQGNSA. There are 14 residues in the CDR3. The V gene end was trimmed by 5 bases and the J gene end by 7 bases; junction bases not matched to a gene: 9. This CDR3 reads CASSHIAGTGEQYF. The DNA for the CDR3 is TGTGCCAGCAGCCATATAGCAGGGACAGGGGAGCAGTACTTC.

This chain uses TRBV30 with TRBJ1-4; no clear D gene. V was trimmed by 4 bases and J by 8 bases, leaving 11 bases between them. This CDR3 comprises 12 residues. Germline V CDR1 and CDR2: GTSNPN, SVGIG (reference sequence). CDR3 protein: CAWKSRTEKLFF. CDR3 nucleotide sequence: TGTGCCTGGAAAAGCCGTACGGAAAAACTGTTTTTT.

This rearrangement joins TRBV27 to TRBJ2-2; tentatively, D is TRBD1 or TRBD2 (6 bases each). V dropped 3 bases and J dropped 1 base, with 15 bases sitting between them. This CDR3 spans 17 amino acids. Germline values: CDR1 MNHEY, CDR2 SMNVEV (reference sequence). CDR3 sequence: CASSFIDGGWNTGELFF. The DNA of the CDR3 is TGTGCCAGCAGTTTCATAGACGGGGGCTGGAACACCGGGGAGCTGTTTTTT.

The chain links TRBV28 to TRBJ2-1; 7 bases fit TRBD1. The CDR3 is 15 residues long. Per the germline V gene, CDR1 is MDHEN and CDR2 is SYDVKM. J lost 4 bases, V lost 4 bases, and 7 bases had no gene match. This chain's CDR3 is CASSSVQGDYNEQFF. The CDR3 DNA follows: TGTGCCAGCAGTTCCGTCCAGGGGGATTACAATGAGCAGTTCTTC.

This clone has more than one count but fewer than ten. This chain's CDR3 is CASSTAISSYNSPLHF. In DNA, the CDR3 is TGTGCCAGCAGCACAGCGATTAGCTCCTATAATTCACCCCTCCACTTT. The V and J genes are TRBV7-9 and TRBJ1-6, with D hard to call. Germline values: CDR1 SEHNR, CDR2 FQNEAQ (reference sequence). The CDR3 is made up of 16 amino acids. Trimming cost V 5 bases and J 0 bases, with 11 bases left between them.

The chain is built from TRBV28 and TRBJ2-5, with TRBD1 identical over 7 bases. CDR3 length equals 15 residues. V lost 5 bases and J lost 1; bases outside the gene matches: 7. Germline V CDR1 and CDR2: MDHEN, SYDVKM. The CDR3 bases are TGTGCCAGCAGTCGTGAATCAGGGGGCCAAGAGACCCAGTACTTC. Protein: CASSRESGGQETQYF.

The CDR3 reads CASSQDSSVNEQYF. The CDR3 DNA sequence: TGTGCCAGCAGCCAAGATTCTAGCGTTAACGAGCAGTACTTC. J is TRBJ2-7 and V is TRBV4-2, with D maybe TRBD2 (6 bases). There are 14 residues in the CDR3. V lost 0 bases and J 5 bases, leaving 11 bases between the germline ends. Germline values: CDR1 LGHNA, CDR2 YNFKEQ.

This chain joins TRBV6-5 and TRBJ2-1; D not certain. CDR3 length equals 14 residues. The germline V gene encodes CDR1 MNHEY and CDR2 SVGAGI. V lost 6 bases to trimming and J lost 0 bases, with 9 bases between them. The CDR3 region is CASSPLASYNEQFF. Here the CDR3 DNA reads TGTGCCAGCAGCCCACTGGCCTCCTACAATGAGCAGTTCTTC.

The DNA for the CDR3 is TGTGCCAGCAGCTTAGAGGCAGACTCCTACTACGAGCAGTACTTC. It specifies CASSLEADSYYEQYF. The rearrangement links TRBV7-6 to TRBJ2-7, with D hard to call. The CDR3 length is 15 residues. Trimming shortened V by 1 base and J by 3 bases, and 13 bases separated the two germline ends. Germline lookup yields CDR1 SGHVS and CDR2 FNYEAQ.

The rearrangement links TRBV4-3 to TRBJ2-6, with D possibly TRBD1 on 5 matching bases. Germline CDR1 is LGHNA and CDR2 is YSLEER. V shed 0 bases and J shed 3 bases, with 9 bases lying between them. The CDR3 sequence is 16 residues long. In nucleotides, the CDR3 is TGCGCCAGCAGCCAAGATCTAGGGGATGGGGCCAACGTCCTGACTTTC. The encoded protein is CASSQDLGDGANVLTF.

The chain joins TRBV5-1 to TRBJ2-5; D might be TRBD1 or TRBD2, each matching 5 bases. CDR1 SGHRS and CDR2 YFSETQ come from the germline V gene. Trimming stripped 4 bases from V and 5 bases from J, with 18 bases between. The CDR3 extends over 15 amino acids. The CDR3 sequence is CASSEGRSSWETQYF. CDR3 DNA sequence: TGCGCCAGCAGCGAGGGACGGAGTAGTTGGGAGACCCAGTACTTC.

CDR3 loop: CASSDSRGGTDTQYF. In DNA, the CDR3 is TGTGCCAGCAGTGACTCGCGGGGGGGCACAGATACGCAGTATTTT. The gene calls are TRBV6-4 and TRBJ2-3; TRBD2 agrees at 8 bases. The V gene's germline CDR1 is MRHNA and CDR2 SNTAGT. This CDR3 contains 15 residues. Losses at the gene ends were 0 bases for V and 1 base for J; bases not matched to a gene: 0.